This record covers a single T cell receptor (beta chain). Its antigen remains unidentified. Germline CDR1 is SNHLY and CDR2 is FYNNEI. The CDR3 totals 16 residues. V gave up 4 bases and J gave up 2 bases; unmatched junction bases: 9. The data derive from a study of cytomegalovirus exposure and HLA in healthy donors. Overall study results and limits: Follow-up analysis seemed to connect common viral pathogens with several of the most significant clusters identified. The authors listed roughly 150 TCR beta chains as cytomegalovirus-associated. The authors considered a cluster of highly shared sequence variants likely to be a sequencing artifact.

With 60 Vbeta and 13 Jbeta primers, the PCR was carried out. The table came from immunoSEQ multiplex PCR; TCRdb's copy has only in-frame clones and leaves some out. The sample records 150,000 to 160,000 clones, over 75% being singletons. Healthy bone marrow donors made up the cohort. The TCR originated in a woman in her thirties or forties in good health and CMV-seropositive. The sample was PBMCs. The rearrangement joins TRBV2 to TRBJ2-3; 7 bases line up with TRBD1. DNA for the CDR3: TGTGCCAGCAGTGCCGATCTGGGACAGACCACAGATACGCAGTATTTT. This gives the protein CASSADLGQTTDTQYF.